Below are 23 T cell receptor beta chains sequenced from a single sample in a study of T cell changes during pregnancy in multiple sclerosis. Here immunoSEQ multiplex PCR was the method, and the copy in TCRdb shows in-frame clones only, minus some. The data hold approximately 47,000 clones, with nearly 95% observed a single time. This specimen consisted of CD4+ T cells from peripheral blood mononuclear cells, obtained in the first trimester of pregnancy. The receptor source for this set is a female donor with multiple sclerosis, enrolled in a pregnancy study.

J is TRBJ2-5 and V is TRBV5-1; D gene ambiguous. V lost 4 bases and J 1 base, leaving 8 bases between the germline ends. The germline V gene encodes CDR1 SGHRS and CDR2 YFSETQ. The CDR3 length is 13 residues. CDR3 amino acids: CASSQIPQETQYF. The CDR3 nucleotides are TGCGCCAGCAGCCAGATCCCCCAAGAGACCCAGTACTTC.

The genes are TRBV4-2 and TRBJ2-3, with 8 bases identical to TRBD2. After removal of 0 bases from V and 1 base from J, the junction contained 6 bases not matched to a gene. CDR1 is LGHNA, CDR2 YNFKEQ, per germline. The CDR3 covers 17 residues. CDR3: CASSQDPGLGRTDTQYF. The CDR3 DNA follows: TGTGCCAGCAGCCAAGATCCGGGACTAGGCCGCACAGATACGCAGTATTTT.

A single count supports this clone. For the CDR3, the DNA is TGTGCCAGCAGTGAGGCTAGCGTGAGGGAGACCCAGTACTTC. Its protein product is CASSEASVRETQYF. The chain uses TRBV2 and TRBJ2-5; TRBD2 might be the D (6 bases). This CDR3 region has 14 residues. The V gene's germline CDR1 is SNHLY and CDR2 FYNNEI. V was clipped by 3 bases and J by 5 bases, with 13 bases between them.

The gene calls are TRBV10-3 and TRBJ1-2; D might be TRBD1 (5 bases). Germline CDR1 ENHRY, CDR2 SYGVKD. Trimming removed 0 bases from V and 1 base from J, with 6 bases in between. The CDR3 sequence is 14 residues long. The CDR3: CAISESGVNYGYTF. CDR3 nucleotide sequence: TGTGCCATCAGTGAGTCAGGGGTTAACTATGGCTACACCTTC.

This chain links TRBV29-1 with TRBJ1-1, with 7 bases lining up with TRBD1. Germline V CDR1 and CDR2: SQVTM, ANQGSEA. The junction had 12 bases not matched to a gene; V was cut back by 7 bases and J by 10 bases. The CDR3 extends over 12 amino acids. The CDR3 DNA is TGCAGCGACGTGACAGGGCTGGCTGGAGCTTTCTTT. Its translation is CSDVTGLAGAFF.

Note on this clone: One end of the junction is discordant with germline, which a read error may explain. Other DNA variants within this sample encode the same CDR3. V and J are TRBV27 and TRBJ1-5, with D possibly TRBD1 on 6 matching bases. Germline CDR1 MNHEY, CDR2 SMNVEV (reference sequence). This CDR3 spans 19 amino acids. The CDR3 is CASSLSKRQGYYSNQPQHF. The CDR3 DNA is TGTGCCAGCAGTTTATCGAAGCGCCAGGGGTACTATAGCAATCAGCCTCAGCATTTT.

V gene TRBV19 combines with J gene TRBJ2-1, with 8 bases that match TRBD2. Unmatched junction bases numbered 7, after V lost 7 bases and J lost 2 bases. Germline V gives CDR1 LNHDA, CDR2 SQIVND (reference sequence). This CDR3 contains 15 residues. The DNA of the CDR3 is TGTGCCAGTATGAACGGCGGGGGGCCCTACAATGAGCAGTTCTTC. This encodes CASMNGGGPYNEQFF.

This chain connects TRBV7-9 to TRBJ2-1; 7 bases are a match to TRBD1. This CDR3 has 15 residues. CDR1 is SEHNR, CDR2 FQNEAQ, per germline (reference sequence). Trimming took 5 bases from V and 3 from J; bases not matched to a gene: 7. CDR3 region: CASSPGQVHYNEQFF. The DNA of the CDR3 is TGTGCCAGCAGCCCCGGACAGGTCCACTACAATGAGCAGTTCTTC.

This rearrangement joins TRBV6-5 to TRBJ2-2; 9 bases align to TRBD2. The CDR3 runs 15 residues. Germline loops: CDR1 MNHEY, CDR2 SVGAGI. V was clipped by 6 bases and J by 5 bases; unmatched bases: 7. This CDR3 reads CASRSGGINTGELFF. The DNA for the CDR3 is TGTGCCAGCAGGAGCGGGGGGATCAATACCGGGGAGCTGTTTTTT.

The chain couples TRBV5-5 to TRBJ2-5, with D maybe TRBD2 (6 bases). The germline gives CDR1 SGHKS, CDR2 YYEKEE (reference sequence). Trimming pared 0 bases from V and 2 bases from J, leaving 11 bases between. The CDR3 spans 15 residues. In DNA, the CDR3 is TGTGCCAGCAGCTTGGGTCTAGCGCAACAAGAGACCCAGTACTTC. It codes for CASSLGLAQQETQYF. Full variable domain (outside the CDR3, taken from reference TRBV5-5 and TRBJ2-5): DAGVTQSPTHLIKTRGQQVTLRCSPISGHKSVSWYQQVLGQGPQFIFQYYEKEERGRGNFPDRFSARQFPNYSSELNVNALLLGDSALYLCASSLGLAQQETQYFGPGTRLLVL.

J is TRBJ1-5 and V is TRBV7-9; a possible D gene is TRBD1 (6 bases). V was pared by 1 base and J by 7 bases, with 20 bases between. CDR1 is SEHNR, CDR2 FQNEAQ, per germline (reference sequence). The CDR3 contains 17 residues. The CDR3 loop reads CASSLEPTTRGLQPQHF. CDR3 DNA: TGTGCCAGCAGCTTAGAACCCACAACCAGGGGTTTGCAGCCCCAGCATTTT.

The rearrangement links TRBV7-3 to TRBJ1-2; tentatively, D is TRBD1 (5 bases). The germline gives CDR1 SGHTA, CDR2 FQGTGA. Trimming stripped 5 bases from V and 3 bases from J, with 16 bases between. The CDR3 is 15 amino acids. The CDR3 DNA reads as TGTGCCAGCAGCCCTAACGCACAGGTCGACTATGGCTACACCTTC. This sequence encodes CASSPNAQVDYGYTF.

The rearrangement uses TRBV7-8 and TRBJ2-2; the match to TRBD1 covers 8 bases. The CDR3 contains 17 residues. V lost 1 base to trimming and J lost 0 bases; unmatched junction nucleotides: 4. Germline lookup yields CDR1 SGHVS and CDR2 FQNEAQ. The CDR3 region has the DNA TGTGCCAGCAGCTTAGGGACAGGGTTTTCGAACACCGGGGAGCTGTTTTTT. Residues: CASSLGTGFSNTGELFF. The full variable domain, with the rest looked up from reference TRBV7-8 and TRBJ2-2, is GAGVSQSPRYKVAKRGQDVALRCDPISGHVSLFWYQQALGQGPEFLTYFQNEAQLDKSGLPSDRFFAERPEGSVSTLKIQRTQQEDSAVYLCASSLGTGFSNTGELFFGEGSRLTVL.

The chain joins TRBV18 to TRBJ2-7, with TRBD2 as a possible D gene (5 bases). Germline assignment: CDR1 KGHSH and CDR2 LQKENI. The CDR3 extends over 13 amino acids. V lost 3 bases to trimming and J lost 4 bases, with 10 bases between them. The CDR3 loop reads CASSPDLGYEQYF. Here the CDR3 DNA reads TGTGCCAGCTCACCGGACTTGGGGTACGAGCAGTACTTC.

This sequence joins TRBV14 and TRBJ2-3; unclear D gene. The CDR3 totals 15 residues. The germline gives CDR1 SGHDN, CDR2 FVKESK. V lost 0 bases and J 6 bases, leaving 13 bases between the germline ends. CDR3: CASSQDSEGEDTQYF. In DNA form, the CDR3 reads TGTGCCAGCAGCCAAGACAGCGAAGGAGAGGATACGCAGTATTTT.

This chain links TRBV27 with TRBJ1-1; TRBD1 matches at 9 bases. CDR1 MNHEY and CDR2 SMNVEV come from the germline V gene (reference sequence). With 5 bases clipped from V and 4 bases from J, the junction kept 8 bases outside the gene matches. The CDR3 sequence is 15 residues long. The CDR3 nucleotides read TGTGCCAGCAGTATGGGGACAGGGAGGGTCACTGAAGCTTTCTTT. Translation: CASSMGTGRVTEAFF.

The rearrangement joins TRBV6-5 to TRBJ2-7; D is perhaps TRBD1 (5 bases). Germline assignment: CDR1 MNHEY and CDR2 SVGAGI. There are 13 residues in the CDR3. The V end lost 5 bases, the J end lost 6 bases, and 14 bases lay between the germline ends. CDR3 in DNA: TGTGCCAGCAGTCTCCAGGGATCCCGCGAGCAGTACTTC. Residues: CASSLQGSREQYF.

In its sample, this clone was seen once. V is TRBV7-9 and J is TRBJ2-1; 10 nucleotides align to TRBD2. Germline V gives CDR1 SEHNR, CDR2 FQNEAQ (reference sequence). The CDR3 spans 14 residues. V was clipped by 1 base and J by 13 bases; unmatched bases: 7. Here the CDR3 reads CASSLVGTSVFQFF. CDR3 bases: TGTGCCAGCAGCTTAGTTGGGACTAGCGTATTTCAGTTCTTC. The whole variable domain, filled in from reference TRBV7-9 and TRBJ2-1, reads DTGVSQNPRHKITKRGQNVTFRCDPISEHNRLYWYRQTLGQGPEFLTYFQNEAQLEKSRLLSDRFSAERPKGSFSTLEIQRTEQGDSAMYLCASSLVGTSVFQFFGPGTRLTVL.

The chain has TRBV7-6 and TRBJ1-2, with 8 nucleotides matching TRBD1. This CDR3 is 14 amino acids long. J lost 6 bases, V lost 5 bases, and 8 bases had no gene match. The germline V gene has CDR1 SGHVS and CDR2 FNYEAQ. CDR3 loop: CASSAGGLGDGYTF. For the CDR3, the DNA is TGTGCCAGCAGCGCAGGGGGCTTGGGCGATGGCTACACCTTC.

The chain links TRBV4-1 to TRBJ1-2; TRBD1 matches at 9 bases. Trimming cost V 4 bases and J 5 bases; bases outside gene matches: 8. The CDR3 runs 15 residues. Germline loops: CDR1 MGHRA, CDR2 YSYEKL. DNA for the CDR3: TGCGCCAGCAGCCCCACACAGACAGGGGGATATGGCTACACCTTC. It translates to CASSPTQTGGYGYTF.

This chain uses TRBV9 with TRBJ1-1; TRBD1 matches at 7 bases. V dropped 4 bases and J dropped 1; count of bases not matched to a gene: 10. The CDR3 is made up of 16 amino acids. Germline V CDR1 and CDR2: SGDLS, YYNGEE. The CDR3 reads CASSILARGTNTEAFF. The CDR3 DNA sequence: TGTGCCAGCAGCATCCTAGCCAGGGGGACGAACACTGAAGCTTTCTTT.

On this clone: Relative to the germline gene, one junction end is altered; a read error may explain this. The CDR3 loop is CASSPRSRLYYEQFF. The CDR3, as DNA: TGTGCCAGCTCACCGCGGTCCCGACTCTACTATGAGCAGTTCTTC. V gene TRBV18 combines with J gene TRBJ2-1; D is uncertain. The CDR3 has 15 amino acids. Germline V CDR1 and CDR2: KGHSH, LQKENI.

The V gene is TRBV11-3, the J gene TRBJ2-1; D is ambiguous. V lost 0 bases and J 10 bases, leaving 7 bases between the germline ends. The germline gives CDR1 SGHNT, CDR2 YENEEA. The CDR3 has 12 amino acids. This chain's CDR3 is CASSLDTVEQFF. The CDR3 DNA is TGTGCCAGCAGCTTAGATACAGTAGAGCAGTTCTTC.